The sequence of this TCR beta chain was determined in a study of T cell changes during pregnancy in multiple sclerosis. Germline V gene sequence: CDR1 KGHSH, CDR2 LQKENI. Trimming left V 5 bases short and J 6 bases short, with 17 bases between. CDR3 length: 15 amino acids. Assay used: immunoSEQ multiplex PCR; TCRdb lists only in-frame clones, some missing. The sample shows roughly 100,000 clones, 80% to 95% of them seen only once. The V and J genes are TRBV18 and TRBJ1-5; tentatively, D is TRBD1 (6 bases). This specimen was peripheral blood, taken after pregnancy. This sequence originates from a female donor with multiple sclerosis, enrolled in a pregnancy study. The CDR3 here is CASSSRQGSGQPQHF. The CDR3, as DNA: TGTGCCAGCTCATCCAGGCAGGGGTCGGGTCAGCCCCAGCATTTT.